These 30 T cell receptor beta chains originate from one sample sequenced in a study of PD-1 blockade in classical Hodgkin lymphoma. Time point of the sample: cycle 4 day 1 (C4D1), after 6 weeks of nivolumab. All the patients suffered relapse after autologous stem cell transplantation, and brentuximab vedotin exposure differed. Sequencing was performed with immunoSEQ multiplex PCR; in TCRdb, only in-frame clones are kept and a portion is missing. The repertoire has approximately 30,000 clones, over 55% of them found once; the top ten carry 3% to 4.5%. The material was peripheral blood mononuclear cells (PBMCs), obtained before the fourth cycle of nivolumab. All receptors come from a human donor with classical Hodgkin lymphoma.

V and J are TRBV7-9 and TRBJ2-5; D possibly corresponds to TRBD1 (5 bases). This CDR3 contains 16 residues. The ends were cut back, 5 bases at V and 3 bases at J, with 19 bases in the middle. Germline V CDR1 and CDR2: SEHNR, FQNEAQ (reference sequence). The CDR3 DNA is TGTGCCAGCAGCCCTACGCTGGGGCAGGAAGAAGAGACCCAGTACTTC. The encoded protein is CASSPTLGQEEETQYF.

The chain joins TRBV5-6 to TRBJ2-3; a possible D gene is TRBD2 (5 bases). Germline-derived CDR1 and CDR2 are SGHDT and YYEEEE. This CDR3 region has 18 residues. V shed 0 bases and J shed 0 bases, with 17 bases lying between them. The CDR3 sequence: CASSLALLAISSTDTQYF. The CDR3 nucleotides read TGTGCCAGCAGCTTGGCCCTTTTAGCGATTTCTAGCACAGATACGCAGTATTTT.

This sequence joins TRBV7-9 and TRBJ2-7, with TRBD1 matching over 9 bases. The CDR3 length is 18 residues. CDR1 and CDR2 from the germline V gene are SEHNR and FQNEAQ (reference sequence). The junction had 16 bases not matched to a gene; V was cut back by 5 bases and J by 2 bases. The CDR3 loop reads CASSPGQGGGVGPYEQYF. CDR3 nucleotides: TGTGCCAGCAGCCCGGGACAGGGAGGTGGGGTAGGACCCTACGAGCAGTACTTC.

The chain is built from TRBV9 and TRBJ2-1; 7 positions match TRBD2. The germline V gene has CDR1 SGDLS and CDR2 YYNGEE. The trim removed 3 bases at V and 5 bases at J, leaving 5 bases unmatched. This CDR3 comprises 14 residues. As DNA, the CDR3 is TGTGCCAGCAGCGCCGGAGCGGGGCACAATGAGCAGTTCTTC. This sequence encodes CASSAGAGHNEQFF. Variable domain in full (rest from reference TRBV9 and TRBJ2-1): DSGVTQTPKHLITATGQRVTLRCSPRSGDLSVYWYQQSLDQGLQFLIQYYNGEERAKGNILERFSAQQFPDLHSELNLSSLELGDSALYFCASSAGAGHNEQFFGPGTRLTVL.

The rearrangement uses TRBV2 and TRBJ2-2; D gene uncertain. The germline CDR1 and CDR2 sequences are SNHLY and FYNNEI. V lost 5 bases and J 0 bases, leaving 7 bases between the germline ends. This CDR3 spans 14 amino acids. In DNA form, the CDR3 reads TGTGCCAGCAGTTTTCTCCCGAACACCGGGGAGCTGTTTTTT. Amino acids: CASSFLPNTGELFF. The whole variable domain, remainder taken from reference TRBV2 and TRBJ2-2, is EPEVTQTPSHQVTQMGQEVILRCVPISNHLYFYWYRQILGQKVEFLVSFYNNEISEKSEIFDDQFSVERPDGSNFTLKIRSTKLEDSAMYFCASSFLPNTGELFFGEGSRLTVL.

The chain recombines TRBV2 with TRBJ2-7; D gene unclear. Trimming removed 7 bases at V and 5 bases at J, with 15 bases between. Germline V gene lookup returns CDR1 SNHLY and CDR2 FYNNEI. CDR3 length: 13 residues. CDR3 protein: CASNKGAFHEQYF. As DNA, the CDR3 is TGTGCCAGCAATAAAGGAGCATTCCACGAGCAGTACTTC.

The gene calls are TRBV6-5 and TRBJ1-1; possible D gene TRBD1, 6 bases. This CDR3 is 16 amino acids long. The ends were cut back, 2 bases at V and 0 bases at J, with 13 bases in the middle. In germline, CDR1 is MNHEY, CDR2 SVGAGI. The CDR3 DNA follows: TGTGCCAGCAGTTACCCGAGACAGGCAATGAACACTGAAGCTTTCTTT. Protein: CASSYPRQAMNTEAFF.

The rearrangement links TRBV6-1 to TRBJ2-1; 10 bases are shared with TRBD2. The CDR3 covers 14 residues. Germline CDR1 is MNHNS and CDR2 is SASEGT. With 6 bases clipped from V and 10 bases from J, the junction kept 9 bases outside the gene matches. The CDR3 DNA reads as TGTGCCAGCAGAATCAGCGGGGGGGGCGACGAGCAGTTCTTC. Protein product: CASRISGGGDEQFF.

The rearrangement joins TRBV27 to TRBJ1-6; 7 bases are a match to TRBD1. CDR1 MNHEY and CDR2 SMNVEV come from the germline V gene (reference sequence). The CDR3 is 17 residues long. The V gene end was trimmed by 0 bases and the J gene end by 8 bases; junction bases not matched to a gene: 10. Here the CDR3 DNA reads TGTGCCAGCAGTTTATCGTGGCCAGGGGGATCGGATTCACCCCTCCACTTT. As protein: CASSLSWPGGSDSPLHF.

V usage is TRBV7-9 and J usage is TRBJ1-2; perhaps TRBD1 as D (6 bases). The CDR3 has 14 residues. V dropped 1 base and J dropped 6 bases, with 12 bases sitting between them. Germline CDR1 SEHNR, CDR2 FQNEAQ (reference sequence). CDR3 loop: CASSLDSRGNGYTF. CDR3 in DNA: TGTGCCAGCAGCTTAGACTCCAGGGGTAATGGCTACACCTTC.

This clone was recorded once. The chain uses TRBV7-3 and TRBJ1-5; TRBD1 is a possible D gene (5 bases). The germline V gene encodes CDR1 SGHTA and CDR2 FQGTGA. The CDR3 length is 19 residues. Between the trimmed V and J ends, which lost 8 bases and 0 bases, there was a span of 26 bases. The CDR3 bases are TGTGCCAGCCCCCCGTTAGCCGCAGGGCGCGTGATTAGCAATCAGCCCCAGCATTTT. Translating it yields CASPPLAAGRVISNQPQHF.

This chain connects TRBV11-2 to TRBJ2-3, with D unclear. V lost 0 bases and J lost 2, with 6 bases in between. The length of the CDR3 is 14 residues. Germline-derived CDR1 and CDR2 are SGHAT and FQNNGV. As DNA, the CDR3 is TGTGCCAGCAGCTTAGAACTTCCCACAGATACGCAGTATTTT. Translation gives CASSLELPTDTQYF.

This clone was detected once. This chain links TRBV7-9 with TRBJ2-7, with D perhaps TRBD2 (5 bases). This CDR3 comprises 14 residues. The V gene lost 0 bases and the J gene lost 2 bases, with 8 bases spanning the gap. Germline CDR1 reads SEHNR; CDR2 reads FQNEAQ (reference sequence). CDR3 residues: CASSLAAGAYEQYF. The CDR3 DNA follows: TGTGCCAGCAGCTTAGCTGCCGGGGCCTACGAGCAGTACTTC. Drawing the rest from reference TRBV7-9 and TRBJ2-7, the complete variable domain is DTGVSQNPRHKITKRGQNVTFRCDPISEHNRLYWYRQTLGQGPEFLTYFQNEAQLEKSRLLSDRFSAERPKGSFSTLEIQRTEQGDSAMYLCASSLAAGAYEQYFGPGTRLTVT.

The chain is built from TRBV2 and TRBJ2-2, with a weak D call TRBD2 (6 bases). In germline, CDR1 is SNHLY, CDR2 FYNNEI. CDR3 length equals 14 residues. Trimming pared 8 bases from V and 1 base from J, leaving 11 bases between. CDR3 residues: CASSGDLNTGELFF. The CDR3 nucleotides read TGTGCCAGCTCCGGGGACTTGAACACCGGGGAGCTGTTTTTT.

The V call is TRBV10-3, the J call TRBJ2-2, with D perhaps matching TRBD1 or TRBD2 (5 bases each). The V gene's germline CDR1 is ENHRY and CDR2 SYGVKD. V was cut by 11 bases and J by 8 bases, with 21 bases left in between. There are 14 residues in the CDR3. The CDR3 here is CASAGAVSGGELFF. DNA for the CDR3: TGTGCCTCGGCCGGGGCGGTTTCAGGAGGGGAGCTGTTTTTT.

The V gene is TRBV2, the J gene TRBJ2-2; D unresolved. This CDR3 region has 11 residues. V was clipped by 6 bases and J by 5 bases, with 4 bases between them. Germline CDR1 SNHLY, CDR2 FYNNEI. The CDR3 protein is CASRQTGELFF. Here the CDR3 DNA reads TGTGCCAGCAGGCAAACCGGGGAGCTGTTTTTT.

The DNA for the CDR3 is TGTGCCAGTCACCGGGGCGGGAGTCTCTCAAATGAGCAGTTCTTC. Translated, it gives CASHRGGSLSNEQFF. The rearrangement links TRBV27 to TRBJ2-1; 7 positions match TRBD2. The V and J ends lost 9 bases and 7 bases, in that order; junction bases with no gene match: 15. The CDR3 is 15 residues long. Germline CDR1 and CDR2: MNHEY and SMNVEV (reference sequence).

The gene calls are TRBV6-1 and TRBJ2-4; weak D call: TRBD1 (5 bases). V was trimmed by 5 bases and J by 6 bases, leaving 14 bases between them. The CDR3 covers 14 residues. Germline V gene sequence: CDR1 MNHNS, CDR2 SASEGT. CDR3 coding DNA: TGTGCCAGCAGTTCACCAGGGTGGCCAAACATTCAGTACTTC. As protein: CASSSPGWPNIQYF.

This rearrangement joins TRBV10-1 to TRBJ2-7; TRBD2 is a possible D gene (5 bases). Germline-derived CDR1 and CDR2 are WNHNN and SYGVQD (reference sequence). Trimming removed 2 bases from V and 3 bases from J, with 8 bases in between. This CDR3 has 13 residues. CDR3 sequence: CASSEGLLYEQYF. The CDR3 nucleotides read TGCGCCAGCAGTGAGGGACTCCTCTACGAGCAGTACTTC.

The chain employs TRBV7-2 and TRBJ2-3, with 8 bases aligning to TRBD2. Per germline, CDR1 SGHTA and CDR2 FQGNSA. The junction had 4 bases not matched to a gene; V was cut back by 2 bases and J by 0 bases. This CDR3 comprises 16 residues. The CDR3 sequence: CASSLWRGASTDTQYF. The DNA of the CDR3 is TGTGCCAGCAGCTTATGGCGGGGGGCAAGCACAGATACGCAGTATTTT.

This clone was detected a few times. V gene TRBV5-1 combines with J gene TRBJ2-1; the D is unclear. Germline CDR1 reads SGHRS; CDR2 reads YFSETQ. Trimming took 2 bases from V and 0 from J, leaving 9 bases between them. The CDR3 is 15 residues long. The CDR3 region is CASSFNGGSYNEQFF. Here the CDR3 DNA reads TGCGCCAGCAGCTTCAACGGCGGCTCCTACAATGAGCAGTTCTTC.

The chain is built from TRBV4-1 and TRBJ1-1, with D tentatively TRBD1 (5 bases). Germline V gene data show CDR1 as MGHRA and CDR2 as YSYEKL. This CDR3 is built from 16 residues. V lost 3 bases to trimming and J lost 7 bases, with 21 bases between them. In DNA form, the CDR3 reads TGCGCCAGCAGCCAGGCGGGACGGCAGGGCGATGGTGAAGCTTTCTTT. It specifies CASSQAGRQGDGEAFF.

This chain links TRBV19 with TRBJ2-7, with D perhaps TRBD1 (6 bases). This CDR3 is built from 14 residues. Germline V gene lookup returns CDR1 LNHDA and CDR2 SQIVND (reference sequence). The V gene lost 8 bases and the J gene lost 3 bases, with 17 bases spanning the gap. The CDR3: CASPFGQPLYEQYF. In nucleotides, the CDR3 is TGTGCCAGTCCTTTCGGACAGCCTCTCTACGAGCAGTACTTC. Using reference TRBV19 and TRBJ2-7 for the parts outside the CDR3, the full variable domain is DGGITQSPKYLFRKEGQNVTLSCEQNLNHDAMYWYRQDPGQGLRLIYYSQIVNDFQKGDIAEGYSVSREKKESFPLTVTSAQKNPTAFYLCASPFGQPLYEQYFGPGTRLTVT.

This chain links TRBV5-5 with TRBJ2-2; 7 bases map to TRBD1. Germline V gene lookup returns CDR1 SGHKS and CDR2 YYEKEE (reference sequence). J was trimmed by 13 bases and V by 0 bases; bases with no gene match: 9. The CDR3 totals 14 residues. This CDR3 reads CASSLEQGYRVLFF. The CDR3 DNA sequence: TGTGCCAGCAGCTTGGAACAGGGGTATAGGGTGCTGTTTTTT.

The chain carries TRBV6-1 and TRBJ2-2; 7 nucleotides line up with TRBD2. Trimming took 10 bases from V and 5 from J; bases not matched to a gene: 1. CDR3 length: 11 residues. The germline V gene has CDR1 MNHNS and CDR2 SASEGT. The CDR3 loop is CATGRTGELFF. The CDR3 DNA sequence: TGTGCCACCGGGAGGACCGGGGAGCTGTTTTTT.

The V call is TRBV28, the J call TRBJ2-5, with 7 bases matching TRBD1. Germline CDR1 is MDHEN and CDR2 is SYDVKM. CDR3 size: 16 residues. V trimming: 3 bases; J trimming: 1 base; junction bases outside the gene matches: 8. The DNA for the CDR3 is TGTGCCAGCAGTTTCCCCGGGACAGTTCTCCAAGAGACCCAGTACTTC. Protein: CASSFPGTVLQETQYF.

The chain couples TRBV2 to TRBJ1-4, with D perhaps matching TRBD1 (5 bases). Trimming cost V 6 bases and J 4 bases, with 15 bases left between them. CDR1 SNHLY and CDR2 FYNNEI come from the germline V gene. The CDR3 runs 15 residues. CDR3 residues: CASSRDWGINEKLFF. CDR3 DNA: TGTGCCAGCAGCCGAGATTGGGGGATTAATGAAAAACTGTTTTTT.

This chain links TRBV18 with TRBJ1-1; the D gene is possibly TRBD1 (5 bases). The V gene lost 8 bases and the J gene lost 0 bases, with 13 bases spanning the gap. Germline assignment: CDR1 KGHSH and CDR2 LQKENI. CDR3 length: 14 amino acids. The CDR3 DNA sequence: TGTGCCAGCCTGCGGGGGGGTTTGAACACTGAAGCTTTCTTT. Translation gives CASLRGGLNTEAFF. The full variable domain, completed using reference TRBV18 and TRBJ1-1, is NAGVMQNPRHLVRRRGQEARLRCSPMKGHSHVYWYRQLPEEGLKFMVYLQKENIIDESGMPKERFSAEFPKEGPSILRIQQVVRGDSAAYFCASLRGGLNTEAFFGQGTRLTVV.

V gene TRBV2 combines with J gene TRBJ1-5, with D perhaps TRBD1 (6 bases). Per the germline V gene, CDR1 is SNHLY and CDR2 is FYNNEI. Deletions cut 7 bases from V and 3 bases from J, with 16 bases between. The CDR3 runs to 15 residues. The CDR3 here is CASTQTRQANQPQHF. CDR3 sequence (DNA): TGTGCCAGCACTCAAACGAGACAGGCCAATCAGCCCCAGCATTTT.

This sequence joins TRBV7-2 and TRBJ2-5; D is uncertain. Germline V gene sequence: CDR1 SGHTA, CDR2 FQGNSA. The CDR3 totals 16 residues. V gave up 1 base and J gave up 1 base, with 13 bases separating them. Written as DNA, the CDR3 is TGTGCCAGCAGCTTAGGCGTTTCTCCGGCCCAAGAGACCCAGTACTTC. Translation: CASSLGVSPAQETQYF.